The present TCR beta chain was sequenced within a study of blood T cells in healthy people across ages. Worth noting for this clonotype: One end of the junction is discordant with germline, which a read error may explain.

A second PCR of roughly 6 to 12 cycles used a sample-barcoded 5' primer and a J-beta primer mix. TCRdb called the 5' RACE reads again in MiXCR, with one record for every CDR3 protein. The sample has hundreds of thousands of distinct CDR3 sequences; around 45% are singletons. This sequence originates from a man aged 55-75 years in good health. The sample taken for sequencing was blood.

CDR3 sequence reads: CATGRGTSTNTDTQYF. CDR3 coding DNA: TGTGCCACCGGCAGAGGGACATCGACTAACACAGATACGCAGTATTTT. The J gene is TRBJ2-3, the V gene TRBV15, with D possibly TRBD1 on 6 matching bases. The CDR3 spans 16 residues. Germline lookup yields CDR1 LNHNV and CDR2 YYDKDF (reference sequence).